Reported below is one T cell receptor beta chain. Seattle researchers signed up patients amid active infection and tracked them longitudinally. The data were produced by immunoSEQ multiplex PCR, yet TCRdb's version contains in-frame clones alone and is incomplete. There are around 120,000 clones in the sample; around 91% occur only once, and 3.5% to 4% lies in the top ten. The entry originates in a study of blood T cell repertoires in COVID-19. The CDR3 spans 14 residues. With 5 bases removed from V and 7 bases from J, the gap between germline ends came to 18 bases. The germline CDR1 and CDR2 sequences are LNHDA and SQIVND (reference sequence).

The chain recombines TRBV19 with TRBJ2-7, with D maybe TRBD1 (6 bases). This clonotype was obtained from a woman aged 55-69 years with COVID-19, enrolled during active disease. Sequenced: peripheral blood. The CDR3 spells CASSSLGGSGEQYF. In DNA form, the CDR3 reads TGTGCCAGTAGTTCGCTAGGGGGTTCGGGGGAGCAGTACTTC.